This T cell receptor (beta chain) was recovered during a study of blood T cell repertoires in COVID-19. For the study at large: In Cohort 3, a recovered donor had either two negative PCRs, clearance, or symptom resolution. COVID-19 samples, acute and convalescent, were from the United States, Italy and Spain.

As handled by the study authors: For nucleated cells, counts were estimated from reference gene primer amplification. Profiling relied on immunoSEQ multiplex PCR, and the TCRdb table lists in-frame clones only, not all of them. V and J calls plus clone size are reproduced from that table; the DNA served to infer D and trimming. Altogether some 200,000 clones are present, around 90% being singletons, with the ten largest covering 7% to 8.5%. The CDR3 covers 16 residues. Losses at the gene ends were 6 bases for V and 1 base for J; bases not matched to a gene: 10. Germline V gene sequence: CDR1 SGHRS, CDR2 YFSETQ.

The V gene is TRBV5-1, the J gene TRBJ2-5; 9 bases match TRBD2. Material for sequencing was PBMCs or T cells enriched from blood (not recorded which). The receptor's source is a man younger than 45 in a cohort exposed to, infected with or recovered from COVID-19 (not recorded which). The CDR3 nucleotides read TGCGCCAGCACCCGCATAGCGGGAGCCGGCCAAGAGACCCAGTACTTC. Translation: CASTRIAGAGQETQYF.